This TCR beta chain derives from a study of T-cell memory formation after mild COVID-19. Study-level findings and limits: Contracting clones from day 15 to 85 had balanced CD4/CD8; later expanders favoured CD4+.

This clonotype was seen more than once but under ten times. Its antigen remains unknown. Germline values: CDR1 SGHVS, CDR2 FNYEAQ. With 8 bases removed from V and 0 bases from J, the gap between germline ends came to 22 bases. This CDR3 spans 18 amino acids. TCRdb processed the 5' RACE reads anew with MiXCR; each CDR3 protein has one entry. The sample contains 250,000 to 300,000 distinct CDR3 sequences, roughly 16% of which appear only once. The sample was PBMCs or a T cell subset sorted from them (not recorded which). This rearrangement joins TRBV7-6 to TRBJ2-2; D gene uncertain. This receptor was obtained from a man between 18 and 29 years old who had mild COVID-19 (a few samples of this study predate the infection). Cell type and time point are not known. Here the CDR3 reads CASELGSYPQTNTGELFF. CDR3 nucleotide sequence: TGTGCCAGCGAGCTGGGGTCATATCCGCAAACGAACACCGGGGAGCTGTTTTTT.